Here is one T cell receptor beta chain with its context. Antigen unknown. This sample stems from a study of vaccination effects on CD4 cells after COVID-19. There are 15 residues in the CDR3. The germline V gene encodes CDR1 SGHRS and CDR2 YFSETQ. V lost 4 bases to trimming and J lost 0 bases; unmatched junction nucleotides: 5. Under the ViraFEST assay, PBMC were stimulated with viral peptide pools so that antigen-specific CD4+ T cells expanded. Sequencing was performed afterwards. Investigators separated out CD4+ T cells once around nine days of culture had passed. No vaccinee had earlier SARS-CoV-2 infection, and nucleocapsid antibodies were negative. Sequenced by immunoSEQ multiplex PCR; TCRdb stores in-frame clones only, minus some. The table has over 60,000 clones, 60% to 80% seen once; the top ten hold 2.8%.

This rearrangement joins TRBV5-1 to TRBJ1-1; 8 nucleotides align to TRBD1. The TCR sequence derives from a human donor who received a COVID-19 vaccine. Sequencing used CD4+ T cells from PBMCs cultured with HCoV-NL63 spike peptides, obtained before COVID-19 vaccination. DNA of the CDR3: TGCGCCAGCAGCCCGGGACAGGTAATGAACACTGAAGCTTTCTTT. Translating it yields CASSPGQVMNTEAFF.